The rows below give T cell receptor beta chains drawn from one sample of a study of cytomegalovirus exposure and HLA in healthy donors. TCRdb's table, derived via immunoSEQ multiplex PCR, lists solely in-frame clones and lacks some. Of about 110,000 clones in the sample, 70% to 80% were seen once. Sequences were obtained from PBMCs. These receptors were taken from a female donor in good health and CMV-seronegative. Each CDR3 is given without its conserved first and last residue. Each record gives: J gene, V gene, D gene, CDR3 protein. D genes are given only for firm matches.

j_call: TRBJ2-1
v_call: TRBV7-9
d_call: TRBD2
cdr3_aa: ASSSRAGVDYNEQF

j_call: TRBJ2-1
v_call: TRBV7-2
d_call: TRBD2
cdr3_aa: ASSLGRELPF

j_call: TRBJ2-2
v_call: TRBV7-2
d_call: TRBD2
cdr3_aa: ASKRSGSGGELF

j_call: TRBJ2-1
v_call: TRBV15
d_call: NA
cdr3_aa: ATSREGGRSSSYNEQF

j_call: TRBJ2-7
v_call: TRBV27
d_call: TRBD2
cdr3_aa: ASRAFSGGFSYEQY

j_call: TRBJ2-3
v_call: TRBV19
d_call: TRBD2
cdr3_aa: ASSIELAGGEDTQY

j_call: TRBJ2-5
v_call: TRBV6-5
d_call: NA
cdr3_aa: ASSYVGSQETQY

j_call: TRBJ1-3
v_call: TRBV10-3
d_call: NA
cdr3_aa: AISPDRDTIY

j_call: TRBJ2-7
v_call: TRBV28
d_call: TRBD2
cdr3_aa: ASSPLVAREGRSSYEQY

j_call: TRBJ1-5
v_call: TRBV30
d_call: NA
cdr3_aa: AWSAQGNQPQH

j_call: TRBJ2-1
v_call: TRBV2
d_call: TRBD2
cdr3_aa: ASSESRAGGRGNEQF

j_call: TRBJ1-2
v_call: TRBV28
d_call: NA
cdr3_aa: ASKHRRNYGYT

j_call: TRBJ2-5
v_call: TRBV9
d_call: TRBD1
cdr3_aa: ASSVEGQGYETQY

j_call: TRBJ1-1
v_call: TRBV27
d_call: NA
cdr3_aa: ASSLWGLNTEAF

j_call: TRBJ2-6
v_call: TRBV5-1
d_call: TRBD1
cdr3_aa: ASSRGGQGLIGANVLT

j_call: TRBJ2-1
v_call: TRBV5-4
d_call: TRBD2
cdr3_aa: ASSSRTSGIGQF

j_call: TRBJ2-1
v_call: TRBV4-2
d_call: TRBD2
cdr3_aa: ASSQDGTGGPYNEQF

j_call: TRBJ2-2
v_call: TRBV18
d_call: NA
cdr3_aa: ASSPTPRLHTGELF

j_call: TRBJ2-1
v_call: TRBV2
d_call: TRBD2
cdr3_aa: ASRVSGQQF

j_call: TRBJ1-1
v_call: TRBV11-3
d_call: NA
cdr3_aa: ASSFIGGGNTEAF

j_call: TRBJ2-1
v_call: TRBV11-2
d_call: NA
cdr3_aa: ASSLAGAGYNEQF

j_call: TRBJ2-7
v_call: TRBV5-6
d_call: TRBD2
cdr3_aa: ASSKSHGLAGFEQY

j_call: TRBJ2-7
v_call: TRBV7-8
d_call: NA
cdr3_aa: ASSLPGGGGLSYEQY

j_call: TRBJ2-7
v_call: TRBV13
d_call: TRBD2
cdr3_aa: ASSQRGYYEQY

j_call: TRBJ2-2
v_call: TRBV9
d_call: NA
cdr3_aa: ASSVGSGTGELF

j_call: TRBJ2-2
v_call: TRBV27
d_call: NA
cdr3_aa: ASSLLNTGELF

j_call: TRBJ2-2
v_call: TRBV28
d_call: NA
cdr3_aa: ASSLWPGELF

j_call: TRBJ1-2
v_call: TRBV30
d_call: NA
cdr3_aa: AWIADYGYT

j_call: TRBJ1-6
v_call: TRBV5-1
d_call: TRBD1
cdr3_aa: ASSLRQGDNSPLH

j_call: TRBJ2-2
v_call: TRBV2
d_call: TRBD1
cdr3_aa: ASSAGGVGTGELF

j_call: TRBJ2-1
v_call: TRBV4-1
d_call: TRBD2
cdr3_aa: ASSHTRGTSGHNEQF

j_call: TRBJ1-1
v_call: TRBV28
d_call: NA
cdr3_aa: ASRAGWQGGTEAF

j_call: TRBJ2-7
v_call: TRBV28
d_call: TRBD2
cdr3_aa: ASSLREAFDSYEQY

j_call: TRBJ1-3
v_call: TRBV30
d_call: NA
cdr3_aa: AWISDSGNTIY

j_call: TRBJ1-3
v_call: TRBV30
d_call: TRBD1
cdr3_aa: AWDRGEGRNTIY

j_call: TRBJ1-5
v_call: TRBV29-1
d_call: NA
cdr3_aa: SVEWDKNQPQH

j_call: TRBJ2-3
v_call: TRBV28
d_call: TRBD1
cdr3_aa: ASSLSPPGQVTDTQY

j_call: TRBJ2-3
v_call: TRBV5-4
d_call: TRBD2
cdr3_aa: ASSLVLAGGRGTDTQY

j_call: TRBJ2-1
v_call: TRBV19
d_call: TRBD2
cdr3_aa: ASSTPGLALVNEQF

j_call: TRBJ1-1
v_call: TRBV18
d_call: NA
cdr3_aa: ASSPSITTEAF

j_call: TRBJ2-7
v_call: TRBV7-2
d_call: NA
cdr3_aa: ASSLSQGLTYEQY

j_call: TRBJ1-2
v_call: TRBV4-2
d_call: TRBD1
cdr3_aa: ASSQETTGSKDYGYT